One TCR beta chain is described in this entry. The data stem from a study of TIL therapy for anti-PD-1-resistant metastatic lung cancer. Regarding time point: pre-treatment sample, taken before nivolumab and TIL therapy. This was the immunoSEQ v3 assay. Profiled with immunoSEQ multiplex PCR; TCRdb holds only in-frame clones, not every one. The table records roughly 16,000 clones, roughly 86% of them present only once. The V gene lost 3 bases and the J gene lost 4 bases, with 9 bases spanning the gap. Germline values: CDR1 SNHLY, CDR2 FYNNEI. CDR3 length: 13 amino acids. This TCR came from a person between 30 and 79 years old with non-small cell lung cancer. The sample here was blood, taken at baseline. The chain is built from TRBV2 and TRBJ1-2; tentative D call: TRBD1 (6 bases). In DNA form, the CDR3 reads TGTGCCAGCAGTGAGCAGGGGATCTATGGCTACACCTTC. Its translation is CASSEQGIYGYTF.